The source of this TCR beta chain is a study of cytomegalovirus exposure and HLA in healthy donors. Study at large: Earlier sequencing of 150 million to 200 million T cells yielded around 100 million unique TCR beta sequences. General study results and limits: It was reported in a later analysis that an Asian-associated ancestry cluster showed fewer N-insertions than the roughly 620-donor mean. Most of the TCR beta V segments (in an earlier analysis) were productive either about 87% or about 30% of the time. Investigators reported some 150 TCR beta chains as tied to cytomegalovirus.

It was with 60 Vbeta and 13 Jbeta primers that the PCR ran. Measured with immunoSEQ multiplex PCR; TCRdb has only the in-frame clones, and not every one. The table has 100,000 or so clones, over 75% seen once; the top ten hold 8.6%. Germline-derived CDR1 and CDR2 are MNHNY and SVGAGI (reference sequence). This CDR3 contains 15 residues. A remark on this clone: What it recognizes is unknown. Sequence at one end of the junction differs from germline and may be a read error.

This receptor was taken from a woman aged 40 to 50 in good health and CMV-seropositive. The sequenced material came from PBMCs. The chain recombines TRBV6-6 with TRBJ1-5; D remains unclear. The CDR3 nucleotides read TGTGCCAGCAATTACAGAGCGCTTAGCAATCAGCCCCAGCATTTT. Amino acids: CASNYRALSNQPQHF.